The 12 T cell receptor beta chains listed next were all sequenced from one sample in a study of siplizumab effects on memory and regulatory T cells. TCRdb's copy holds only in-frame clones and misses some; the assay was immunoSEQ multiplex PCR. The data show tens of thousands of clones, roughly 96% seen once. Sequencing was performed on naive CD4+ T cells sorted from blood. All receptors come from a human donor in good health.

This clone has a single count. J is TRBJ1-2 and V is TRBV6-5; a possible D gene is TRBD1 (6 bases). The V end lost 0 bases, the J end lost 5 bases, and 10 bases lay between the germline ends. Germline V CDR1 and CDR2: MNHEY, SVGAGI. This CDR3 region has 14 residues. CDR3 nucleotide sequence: TGTGCCAGCAGTTACTCCGACAGGCCTTATGGCTACACCTTC. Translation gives CASSYSDRPYGYTF.

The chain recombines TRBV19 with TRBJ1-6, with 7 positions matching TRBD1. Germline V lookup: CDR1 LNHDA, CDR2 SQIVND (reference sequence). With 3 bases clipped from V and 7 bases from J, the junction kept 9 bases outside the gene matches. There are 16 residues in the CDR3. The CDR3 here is CASSIGRQGGNSPLHF. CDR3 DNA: TGTGCCAGTAGTATCGGTCGACAGGGCGGGAATTCACCCCTCCACTTT.

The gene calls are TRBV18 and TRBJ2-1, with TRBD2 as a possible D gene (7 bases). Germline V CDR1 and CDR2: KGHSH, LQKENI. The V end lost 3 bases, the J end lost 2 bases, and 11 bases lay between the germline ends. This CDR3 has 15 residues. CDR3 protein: CASSPRGAPYNEQFF. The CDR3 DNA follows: TGTGCCAGCTCACCCCGGGGGGCCCCCTACAATGAGCAGTTCTTC.

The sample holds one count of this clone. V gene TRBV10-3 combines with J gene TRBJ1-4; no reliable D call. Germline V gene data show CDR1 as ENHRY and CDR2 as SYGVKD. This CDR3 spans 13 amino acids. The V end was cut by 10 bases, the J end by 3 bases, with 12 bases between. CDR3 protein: CATHRRANEKLFF. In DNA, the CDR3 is TGTGCCACTCACCGGAGGGCTAATGAAAAACTGTTTTTT.

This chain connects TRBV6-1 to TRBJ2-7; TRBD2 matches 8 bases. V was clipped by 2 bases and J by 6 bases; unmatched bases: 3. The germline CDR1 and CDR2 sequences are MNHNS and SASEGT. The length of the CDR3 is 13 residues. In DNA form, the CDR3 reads TGTGCCAGCAGTGAACGGGGGGGGCCCGAGCAGTACTTC. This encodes CASSERGGPEQYF.

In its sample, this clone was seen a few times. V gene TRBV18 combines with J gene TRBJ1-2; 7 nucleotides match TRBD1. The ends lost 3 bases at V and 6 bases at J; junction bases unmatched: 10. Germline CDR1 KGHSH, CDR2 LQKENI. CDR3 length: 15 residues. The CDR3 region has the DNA TGTGCCAGCTCACCGACAGGGTTGCCGTTGAATGGCTACACCTTC. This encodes CASSPTGLPLNGYTF.

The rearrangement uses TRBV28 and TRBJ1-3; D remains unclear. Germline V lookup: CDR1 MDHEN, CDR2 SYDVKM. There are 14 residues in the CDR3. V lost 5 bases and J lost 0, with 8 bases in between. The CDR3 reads CASSNRNSGNTIYF. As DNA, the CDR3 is TGTGCCAGCAGTAATCGGAACTCTGGAAACACCATATATTTT. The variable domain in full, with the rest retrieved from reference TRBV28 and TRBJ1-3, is DVKVTQSSRYLVKRTGEKVFLECVQDMDHENMFWYRQDPGLGLRLIYFSYDVKMKEKGDIPEGYSVSREKKERFSLILESASTNQTSMYLCASSNRNSGNTIYFGEGSWLTVV.

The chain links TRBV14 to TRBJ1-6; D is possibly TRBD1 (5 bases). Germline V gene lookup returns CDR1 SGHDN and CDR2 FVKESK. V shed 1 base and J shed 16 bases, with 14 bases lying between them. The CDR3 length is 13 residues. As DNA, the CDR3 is TGTGCCAGCAGCCAAGTGGGAACAGGACTACTCCACTTT. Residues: CASSQVGTGLLHF.

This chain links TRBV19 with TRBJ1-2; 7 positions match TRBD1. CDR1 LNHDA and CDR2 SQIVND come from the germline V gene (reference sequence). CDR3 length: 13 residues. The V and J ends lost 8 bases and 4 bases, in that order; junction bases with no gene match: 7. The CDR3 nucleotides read TGTGCCAGTTCCATACAGGGGAGCTATGGCTACACCTTC. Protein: CASSIQGSYGYTF.

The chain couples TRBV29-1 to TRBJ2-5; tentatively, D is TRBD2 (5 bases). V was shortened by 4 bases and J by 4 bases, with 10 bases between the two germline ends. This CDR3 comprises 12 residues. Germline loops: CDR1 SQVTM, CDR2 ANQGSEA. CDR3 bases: TGCAGCGTTGGTGAGGGAGTAGAGACCCAGTACTTC. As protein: CSVGEGVETQYF. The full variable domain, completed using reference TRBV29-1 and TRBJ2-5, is SAVISQKPSRDICQRGTSLTIQCQVDSQVTMMFWYRQQPGQSLTLIATANQGSEATYESGFVIDKFPISRPNLTFSTLTVSNMSPEDSSIYLCSVGEGVETQYFGPGTRLLVL.

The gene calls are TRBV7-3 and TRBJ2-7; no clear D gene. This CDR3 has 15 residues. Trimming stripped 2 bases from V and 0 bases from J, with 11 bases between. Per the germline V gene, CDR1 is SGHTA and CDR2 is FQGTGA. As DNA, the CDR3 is TGTGCCAGCAGCTTAGAAGGGCTGAGCTCCTACGAGCAGTACTTC. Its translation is CASSLEGLSSYEQYF.

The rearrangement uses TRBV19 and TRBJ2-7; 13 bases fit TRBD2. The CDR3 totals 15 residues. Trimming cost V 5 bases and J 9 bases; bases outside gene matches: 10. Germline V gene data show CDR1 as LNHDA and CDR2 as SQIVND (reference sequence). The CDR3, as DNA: TGTGCCAGTAGTGCTGGACTAGCGGGGGCAGTGTCGCAGTACTTC. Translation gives CASSAGLAGAVSQYF.